One sample yielded the 23 T cell receptor beta chains listed below, sequenced in a study of shared clonotypes between healthy human individuals. TCRdb keeps only in-frame clones here, not all; method: immunoSEQ multiplex PCR. The sample records 2 million to 2.5 million clones, under 95% being singletons. The sample comprised naive CD4+ T cells from PBMCs. Subset: CD45RA+ positively selected. These receptor sequences come from a man between 18 and 35 years old in good health. Some clones in this sample may be carry-over from other donors' samples.

J is TRBJ1-2 and V is TRBV28; D possibly corresponds to TRBD1 (5 bases). The ends were cut back, 3 bases at V and 1 base at J, with 15 bases in the middle. Looked up from germline, CDR1 is MDHEN and CDR2 is SYDVKM. This CDR3 has 16 amino acids. The CDR3 nucleotides are TGTGCCAGCAGTTTCCCAGGGTTGAAGTTTAACTATGGCTACACCTTC. The encoded protein is CASSFPGLKFNYGYTF.

The V and J genes are TRBV27 and TRBJ2-7; perhaps D is TRBD1 or TRBD2 (6 bases each). Trimming shortened V by 5 bases and J by 3 bases, and 20 bases separated the two germline ends. Germline CDR1 MNHEY, CDR2 SMNVEV (reference sequence). The CDR3 has 16 residues. The CDR3 region has the DNA TGTGCCAGCAGTCTATTCCCCAGCAGGGGAGGCTACGAGCAGTACTTC. Protein product: CASSLFPSRGGYEQYF.

V usage is TRBV11-2 and J usage is TRBJ2-1, with D perhaps matching TRBD1 or TRBD2 (5 bases each). CDR1 and CDR2 (germline): SGHAT, FQNNGV. There are 13 residues in the CDR3. The V gene lost 5 bases and the J gene lost 7 bases, with 12 bases spanning the gap. The CDR3 DNA is TGTGCCAGCAGCCCCGGGACCGTTAATGAGCAGTTCTTC. Its protein is CASSPGTVNEQFF.

The gene calls are TRBV7-2 and TRBJ2-7; D perhaps matches TRBD2 (6 bases). Germline lookup yields CDR1 SGHTA and CDR2 FQGNSA. The V gene lost 0 bases and the J gene lost 0 bases, with 12 bases spanning the gap. CDR3 length: 16 amino acids. Written as DNA, the CDR3 is TGTGCCAGCAGCTTAGCGTCTCAGGGAGGCTCCTACGAGCAGTACTTC. It encodes CASSLASQGGSYEQYF.

The chain is built from TRBV11-2 and TRBJ2-7, with TRBD2 as a possible D gene (5 bases). Germline V gives CDR1 SGHAT, CDR2 FQNNGV. The CDR3 has 17 amino acids. The V end lost 1 base, the J end lost 2 bases, and 18 bases lay between the germline ends. DNA of the CDR3: TGTGCCAGCAGCTTAGTCGCGGGTGAAATTACCCCCTACGAGCAGTACTTC. Translating gives CASSLVAGEITPYEQYF.

V and J are TRBV28 and TRBJ1-2, with 9 bases aligning to TRBD1. The CDR3 runs 12 residues. V was clipped by 8 bases and J by 6 bases; unmatched bases: 4. The germline V gene encodes CDR1 MDHEN and CDR2 SYDVKM. CDR3 loop: CASLQGADGYTF. CDR3 bases: TGTGCCAGCCTACAGGGGGCGGATGGCTACACCTTC.

The chain is built from TRBV6-5 and TRBJ1-2; 9 bases map to TRBD1. The J segment lost 3 bases and the V segment lost 2 bases, leaving 4 bases of the junction unmatched. The CDR3 is 15 residues long. Germline lookup yields CDR1 MNHEY and CDR2 SVGAGI. Here the CDR3 reads CASSYDRGADYGYTF. The CDR3 nucleotides read TGTGCCAGCAGTTACGACAGGGGGGCGGACTATGGCTACACCTTC.

The chain employs TRBV15 and TRBJ1-3; D is perhaps TRBD1 (6 bases). With 0 bases removed from V and 4 bases from J, the gap between germline ends came to 13 bases. CDR3 length equals 16 residues. The germline V gene has CDR1 LNHNV and CDR2 YYDKDF (reference sequence). This chain's CDR3 is CATSRDRHREGNTIYF. The DNA of the CDR3 is TGTGCCACCAGCAGAGATCGGCACAGGGAGGGAAACACCATATATTTT.

With respect to this clone: Within the sample, other DNA sequences also encode this same CDR3. The chain is built from TRBV5-1 and TRBJ2-2; D ambiguous. CDR1 is SGHRS, CDR2 YFSETQ, per germline. The CDR3 sequence is 12 residues long. V was shortened by 4 bases and J by 6 bases, with 7 bases between the two germline ends. CDR3 in amino acids: CASSLVSGELFF. The CDR3 nucleotides are TGCGCCAGCAGCCTCGTATCCGGGGAGCTGTTTTTT. The full variable domain, rest sourced from reference TRBV5-1 and TRBJ2-2, is KAGVTQTPRYLIKTRGQQVTLSCSPISGHRSVSWYQQTPGQGLQFLFEYFSETQRNKGNFPGRFSGRQFSNSRSEMNVSTLELGDSALYLCASSLVSGELFFGEGSRLTVL.

V is TRBV2 and J is TRBJ2-7; 7 bases are a match to TRBD1. Germline loops: CDR1 SNHLY, CDR2 FYNNEI. The CDR3 is 13 amino acids. The J segment lost 3 bases and the V segment lost 8 bases, leaving 7 bases of the junction unmatched. The CDR3 reads CASFRDRVYEQYF. The CDR3 region has the DNA TGTGCCAGCTTCCGAGACAGGGTCTACGAGCAGTACTTC.

The rearrangement uses TRBV4-1 and TRBJ2-2; 8 bases agree with TRBD1. Trimming took 4 bases from V and 4 from J; bases not matched to a gene: 8. In germline, CDR1 is MGHRA, CDR2 YSYEKL. The length of the CDR3 is 16 residues. Written as DNA, the CDR3 is TGCGCCAGCAGCCCTACTCAGGGGGCCGGCACCGGGGAGCTGTTTTTT. Protein sequence: CASSPTQGAGTGELFF.

A word on this clone: Different DNA sequences within this sample yield the same CDR3. The V gene is TRBV2, the J gene TRBJ2-3, with unresolved D. V was trimmed by 3 bases and J by 0 bases, leaving 7 bases between them. Per germline, CDR1 SNHLY and CDR2 FYNNEI. This CDR3 has 14 amino acids. The CDR3 nucleotides read TGTGCCAGCAGTGATCGCACAAGCACAGATACGCAGTATTTT. Translating gives CASSDRTSTDTQYF. The variable domain in full, with the rest retrieved from reference TRBV2 and TRBJ2-3, is EPEVTQTPSHQVTQMGQEVILRCVPISNHLYFYWYRQILGQKVEFLVSFYNNEISEKSEIFDDQFSVERPDGSNFTLKIRSTKLEDSAMYFCASSDRTSTDTQYFGPGTRLTVL.

A word on this clone: Other DNA variants within this sample encode the same CDR3. V is TRBV28 and J is TRBJ1-2; no clear D. The CDR3 totals 12 residues. V dropped 2 bases and J dropped 5 bases, with 6 bases sitting between them. Germline assignment: CDR1 MDHEN and CDR2 SYDVKM. The CDR3 sequence is CASSLVPYGYTF. CDR3 coding DNA: TGTGCCAGCAGTTTAGTACCATATGGCTACACCTTC.

This chain connects TRBV25-1 to TRBJ2-7; 8 bases fit TRBD1. The CDR3 covers 15 residues. Trimming removed 3 bases from V and 11 bases from J; junction bases left unmatched: 15. Germline V gene sequence: CDR1 MGHDK, CDR2 SYGVNS. CDR3: CASSDHTLGQGGEYF. CDR3 coding DNA: TGTGCCAGCAGTGATCATACCTTAGGACAGGGTGGTGAGTACTTC.

V gene TRBV28 combines with J gene TRBJ2-5, with D perhaps being TRBD1 or TRBD2 (6 bases each). CDR1 and CDR2 from the germline V gene are MDHEN and SYDVKM. The V gene lost 4 bases and the J gene lost 7 bases, with 19 bases spanning the gap. This CDR3 is 15 amino acids long. The CDR3 sequence is CASSSKLGGWGTQYF. The CDR3 nucleotides read TGTGCCAGCAGTTCTAAGTTGGGGGGCTGGGGGACCCAGTACTTC.

J is TRBJ2-1 and V is TRBV7-2; D possibly corresponds to TRBD2 (5 bases). Trimming took 1 base from V and 0 from J, leaving 10 bases between them. In germline, CDR1 is SGHTA, CDR2 FQGNSA. The CDR3 has 16 amino acids. The CDR3 DNA is TGTGCCAGCAGCTTAGGATCGGGGAGCTCCTACAATGAGCAGTTCTTC. It is translated as CASSLGSGSSYNEQFF.

This clone has only one observation. V usage is TRBV4-1 and J usage is TRBJ2-5; D is uncertain. The J call is doubtful: the DNA matches TRBJ2-7 better. CDR3 size: 15 residues. Germline loops: CDR1 MGHRA, CDR2 YSYEKL. Written as DNA, the CDR3 is TGCGCCAGCAGCCAAGTGGACCGGAGCTCCTACGAGCAGTACTTC. This gives the protein CASSQVDRSSYEQYF.

Notes on this clone: This CDR3 is also generated by other DNA sequences in the sample. The chain uses TRBV28 and TRBJ2-1; 13 positions agree with TRBD2. Per the germline V gene, CDR1 is MDHEN and CDR2 is SYDVKM. The V segment lost 6 bases and the J segment 5 bases; nucleotides outside the gene matches: 4. There are 15 residues in the CDR3. The CDR3 bases are TGTGCCAGCAGCACCGGGACTAGCGGGAACAATGAGCAGTTCTTC. Protein: CASSTGTSGNNEQFF.

This chain links TRBV6-1 with TRBJ2-3, with a weak D call TRBD2 (5 bases). Germline V gives CDR1 MNHNS, CDR2 SASEGT. V shed 6 bases and J shed 11 bases, with 15 bases lying between them. The CDR3 consists of 12 residues. The DNA of the CDR3 is TGTGCCAGCAGCCAACCTGGACGGGGGCAGTATTTT. It yields the protein CASSQPGRGQYF.

J is TRBJ1-2 and V is TRBV7-2; tentative D call: TRBD1 (6 bases). Germline CDR1 reads SGHTA; CDR2 reads FQGNSA. This CDR3 is 15 amino acids long. Trimming took 3 bases from V and 1 from J, leaving 12 bases between them. Here the CDR3 reads CASSFQGGINYGYTF. The CDR3 DNA follows: TGTGCCAGCAGCTTTCAAGGGGGGATTAACTATGGCTACACCTTC.

Comment on this clone: Other DNA sequences from this sample encode an identical CDR3 as well. This rearrangement joins TRBV6-6 to TRBJ1-1; 9 bases are a match to TRBD1. The CDR3 spans 14 residues. Trimming removed 6 bases from V and 1 base from J; junction bases left unmatched: 3. Germline assignment: CDR1 MNHNY and CDR2 SVGAGI (reference sequence). CDR3 protein: CASRPGQGNTEAFF. CDR3 DNA sequence: TGTGCCAGCAGGCCGGGACAGGGGAACACTGAAGCTTTCTTT.

The DNA of the CDR3 is TGTGCAAGTCGCTTTCTTGGTCCCGGACAGGACCGCGTAGGAGGCCATGAGCAGTTCTTC. This encodes CASRFLGPGQDRVGGHEQFF. The chain joins TRBV12-2 to TRBJ2-1; TRBD1 is the table's D call, not checked against the DNA. TRBV12-2 is annotated as a pseudogene. The length of the CDR3 is 20 residues.

This chain joins TRBV10-3 and TRBJ2-3; no clear D. V was shortened by 6 bases and J by 0 bases, with 13 bases between the two germline ends. The germline V gene encodes CDR1 ENHRY and CDR2 SYGVKD. The CDR3 is made up of 15 amino acids. CDR3 in amino acids: CAISPKDGSTDTQYF. In nucleotides, the CDR3 is TGTGCCATCAGCCCGAAGGACGGGAGCACAGATACGCAGTATTTT.